The present T cell receptor (beta chain) was sequenced within a study of blood T cells in healthy people across ages. Donors gave around 10 milliliters of peripheral blood apiece. At least ten counts were recorded for this clonotype. Using a J-beta primer mix together with a sample-barcoded 5' primer, a second PCR was run for roughly 7 to 12 cycles. Every individual sample yielded 2.5 million or more paired-end reads (each containing CDR3). TCRdb re-analysed the 5' RACE reads in MiXCR, keeping a single row per CDR3 protein. This table holds 850,000 or so distinct CDR3 sequences, 29% found once. Sequenced: blood. The clonotype originates from a woman at least 80 years old in good health.

CDR3 bases: TGTGCCATACAATTGCGGGGAGATACGCAGTATTTT. Residues: CAIQLRGDTQYF. The chain joins TRBV7-9 to TRBJ2-3, with D possibly TRBD2 on 6 matching bases. The V gene's germline CDR1 is SEHNR and CDR2 FQNEAQ (reference sequence). This CDR3 has 12 residues. Deletions cut 10 bases from V and 5 bases from J, with 13 bases between. Complete variable domain (other parts from reference TRBV7-9 and TRBJ2-3): DTGVSQNPRHKITKRGQNVTFRCDPISEHNRLYWYRQTLGQGPEFLTYFQNEAQLEKSRLLSDRFSAERPKGSFSTLEIQRTEQGDSAMYLCAIQLRGDTQYFGPGTRLTVL.